This is a list of T cell receptor beta chains from one sample in a study of cytomegalovirus exposure and HLA in healthy donors. Generated by immunoSEQ multiplex PCR, the TCRdb table keeps only in-frame clones and is missing some. This sample has around 150,000 clones, with more than 65% found just once. Input material: PBMCs. These receptors all come from a young man in good health and CMV-seropositive. Both conserved end residues are part of each CDR3.

v_call,cdr3_length,j_call,cdr3_aa
TRBV28,16,TRBJ1-1,CASSLAGESRDTEAFF
TRBV7-6,14,TRBJ2-7,CASSLRTDYGEQYF
TRBV28,16,TRBJ1-4,CASSLFAGGINEKLFF
TRBV28,17,TRBJ1-1,CASSFYGWARKYTEAFF
TRBV5-1,13,TRBJ2-7,CASNPSGAYEQYF
TRBV29-1,15,TRBJ1-1,CSVEFVKVTGTEAFF
TRBV27,14,TRBJ2-7,CASSQREGRPEQYF
TRBV2,14,TRBJ1-2,CASSTNTGVDGYTF
TRBV2,14,TRBJ2-7,CASSDGASGYEQYF
TRBV19,16,TRBJ2-4,CASSIGEGQGGYIQYF
TRBV29-1,13,TRBJ2-5,CSVTLAGVYTQYF
TRBV27,15,TRBJ1-1,CASRWDFKSNTEAFF
TRBV19,14,TRBJ1-1,CASSRTGMNTEAFF
TRBV7-2,15,TRBJ2-3,CASRYQGAGTDTQYF
TRBV11-2,12,TRBJ2-1,CASSLETSLSVF
TRBV25-1,18,TRBJ2-7,CASSPRVPTGGSAYEQYF
TRBV29-1,13,TRBJ1-2,CSVEARGFYGYTF